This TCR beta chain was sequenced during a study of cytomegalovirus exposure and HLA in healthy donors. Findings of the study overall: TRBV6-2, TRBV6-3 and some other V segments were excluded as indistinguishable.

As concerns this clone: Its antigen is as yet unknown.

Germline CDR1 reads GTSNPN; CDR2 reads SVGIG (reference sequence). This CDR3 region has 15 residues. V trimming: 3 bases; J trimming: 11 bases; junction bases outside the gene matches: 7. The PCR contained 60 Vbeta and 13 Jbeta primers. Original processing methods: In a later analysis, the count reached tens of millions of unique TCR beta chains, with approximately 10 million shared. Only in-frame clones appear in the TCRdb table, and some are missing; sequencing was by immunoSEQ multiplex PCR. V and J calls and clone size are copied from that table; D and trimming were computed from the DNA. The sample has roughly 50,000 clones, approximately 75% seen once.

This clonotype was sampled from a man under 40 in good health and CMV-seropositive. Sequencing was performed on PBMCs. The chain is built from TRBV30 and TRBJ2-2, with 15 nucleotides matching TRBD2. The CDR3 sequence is CAWREPGLAGGELFF. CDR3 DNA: TGTGCCTGGAGAGAACCGGGACTAGCGGGGGGTGAGCTGTTTTTT.